The 18 T cell receptor beta chains below were found in one sample sequenced in a study of human T cells and chemical hapten exposure. Time point reported: patch test 3, about 24 weeks after DPC sensitization. Treatment: therapeutic diphenylcyclopropenone sensitization with weekly scalp DPC. Unfractionated whole blood was the source from which total RNA was extracted. TCRdb passed the RACE reads through MiXCR, listing each CDR3 protein once. The table shows over 35,000 distinct CDR3 sequences, with about 13% occurring only once. Sample: whole blood, taken in connection with sensitization to the hapten diphenylcyclopropenone (DPC). These receptors were collected from a woman in her thirties or forties with alopecia areata. Some clones in this sample may be carry-over from other donors' samples.

This clonotype was counted between two and nine times. The chain uses TRBV5-1 and TRBJ1-3; D gene unclear. V lost 0 bases, J lost 0 bases, and 10 bases lay in between. The CDR3 loop spans 16 amino acids. Germline CDR1 and CDR2: SGHRS and YFSETQ. The CDR3 here is CASSLGHGDSGNTIYF. Here the CDR3 DNA reads TGCGCCAGCAGCTTGGGACATGGAGACTCTGGAAACACCATATATTTT. Combining the CDR3 with reference TRBV5-1 and TRBJ1-3 gives the whole variable domain KAGVTQTPRYLIKTRGQQVTLSCSPISGHRSVSWYQQTPGQGLQFLFEYFSETQRNKGNFPGRFSGRQFSNSRSEMNVSTLELGDSALYLCASSLGHGDSGNTIYFGEGSWLTVV.

A remark on this clonotype: A read error may explain this, as a much larger clone is one base away. The chain employs TRBV20-1 and TRBJ2-2; D is ambiguous. V shed 1 base and J shed 0 bases, with 6 bases lying between them. Germline values: CDR1 DFQATT, CDR2 SNEGSKA (reference sequence). The CDR3 sequence is 14 residues long. The chain's CDR3 is CSARGQSNTGELFF. The CDR3 DNA sequence: TGCAGTGCTAGAGGGCAGTCGAACACCGGGGAGCTGTTTTTT.

There are a few counts of this clonotype. The chain links TRBV2 to TRBJ1-2; TRBD1 aligns across 12 bases. Germline loops: CDR1 SNHLY, CDR2 FYNNEI. This CDR3 is built from 13 residues. The junction had 7 bases not matched to a gene; V was cut back by 7 bases and J by 10 bases. CDR3 in amino acids: CASNGRDRGPYTF. CDR3 nucleotide sequence: TGTGCCAGCAATGGTAGGGACAGGGGGCCCTACACCTTC. Complete variable domain (other parts from reference TRBV2 and TRBJ1-2): EPEVTQTPSHQVTQMGQEVILRCVPISNHLYFYWYRQILGQKVEFLVSFYNNEISEKSEIFDDQFSVERPDGSNFTLKIRSTKLEDSAMYFCASNGRDRGPYTFGSGTRLTVV.

In its sample, this clonotype was seen many times. The genes are TRBV18 and TRBJ2-1; 8 nucleotides agree with TRBD2. There are 16 residues in the CDR3. Losses at the gene ends were 2 bases for V and 10 bases for J; bases not matched to a gene: 13. The germline gives CDR1 KGHSH, CDR2 LQKENI. CDR3 sequence (DNA): TGTGCCAGCTCACCAGGGGGGACTAGTTTTGAAGGGGAGCAGTTCTTC. It encodes CASSPGGTSFEGEQFF.

V is TRBV7-9 and J is TRBJ2-5, with TRBD2 matching over 9 bases. In germline, CDR1 is SEHNR, CDR2 FQNEAQ (reference sequence). The ends lost 2 bases at V and 2 bases at J; junction bases unmatched: 3. The CDR3 extends over 15 amino acids. CDR3 nucleotides: TGTGCCAGCAGCTTAAGCGGGGGGATTCAAGAGACCCAGTACTTC. This encodes CASSLSGGIQETQYF.

This clonotype was found many times. J is TRBJ2-5 and V is TRBV29-1, with 7 bases identical to TRBD1. From germline, CDR1 is SQVTM and CDR2 ANQGSEA. The CDR3 spans 15 residues. The J segment lost 1 base and the V segment lost 1 base, leaving 6 bases of the junction unmatched. The CDR3 DNA is TGCAGCGTTGAAGTGGGGACAGTCACCCAAGAGACCCAGTACTTC. Amino acids: CSVEVGTVTQETQYF. Supplemented by reference TRBV29-1 and TRBJ2-5, the full variable domain reads SAVISQKPSRDICQRGTSLTIQCQVDSQVTMMFWYRQQPGQSLTLIATANQGSEATYESGFVIDKFPISRPNLTFSTLTVSNMSPEDSSIYLCSVEVGTVTQETQYFGPGTRLLVL.

This chain joins TRBV7-2 and TRBJ1-6, with D possibly being TRBD1 (5 bases). Trimming left V 1 base short and J 14 bases short, with 18 bases between. The CDR3 totals 15 residues. From germline, CDR1 is SGHTA and CDR2 FQGNSA. This chain's CDR3 is CASSLEAGLQSTLHF. The CDR3 bases are TGTGCCAGCAGCTTAGAAGCGGGACTCCAGTCCACCCTCCACTTT.

The chain recombines TRBV20-1 with TRBJ2-7; 8 nucleotides agree with TRBD2. Germline CDR1 and CDR2: DFQATT and SNEGSKA (reference sequence). The CDR3 runs 13 residues. V was pared by 3 bases and J by 6 bases, with 7 bases of the junction left unmatched. The DNA of the CDR3 is TGCAGTGCTAGCCGAGGACTAGCAGGCGAGCAGTACTTC. Its translation is CSASRGLAGEQYF.

The sample holds a few counts of this clonotype. The chain has TRBV28 and TRBJ1-1; a possible D gene is TRBD1 (5 bases). V lost 5 bases to trimming and J lost 5 bases, with 12 bases between them. The germline gives CDR1 MDHEN, CDR2 SYDVKM. The CDR3 length is 13 residues. The CDR3 loop reads CASSPGGETEAFF. DNA of the CDR3: TGTGCCAGCAGTCCGGGGGGTGAGACTGAAGCTTTCTTT.

This clonotype was counted a few times. The chain combines TRBV6-4 with TRBJ2-1; tentatively, D is TRBD2 (7 bases). Germline lookup yields CDR1 MRHNA and CDR2 SNTAGT. The V and J ends lost 10 bases and 9 bases respectively, with 13 bases between them. CDR3 size: 11 residues. The chain's CDR3 is CATTRGPEQFF. The CDR3 bases are TGTGCCACGACGCGGGGGCCTGAGCAGTTCTTC.

This clonotype was counted many times. The genes are TRBV27 and TRBJ2-3; tentative D call: TRBD2 (6 bases). The CDR3 totals 18 residues. V was clipped by 5 bases and J by 1 base, with 22 bases between them. Germline loops: CDR1 MNHEY, CDR2 SMNVEV (reference sequence). CDR3 sequence: CASSPRHRRGPRTDTQYF. DNA for the CDR3: TGTGCCAGCAGTCCCCGACACCGGAGGGGCCCTCGCACAGATACGCAGTATTTT.

The chain couples TRBV9 to TRBJ2-3; 8 bases line up with TRBD2. V lost 4 bases, J lost 1 base, and 2 bases stayed unmatched. The CDR3 length is 14 residues. CDR1 and CDR2 from the germline V gene are SGDLS and YYNGEE. The CDR3 loop is CASSFSGGTDTQYF. CDR3 sequence (DNA): TGTGCCAGCAGCTTTAGCGGGGGCACAGATACGCAGTATTTT.

This clonotype was counted many times. The chain employs TRBV6-5 and TRBJ1-4; D is possibly TRBD1 (5 bases). The CDR3 runs to 15 residues. V lost 6 bases and J 0 bases, leaving 11 bases between the germline ends. CDR1 is MNHEY and CDR2 is SVGAGI in the germline V gene. The CDR3 coding sequence is TGTGCCAGCAGAGGCCAGGGCTCAACTAATGAAAAACTGTTTTTT. Amino acid sequence: CASRGQGSTNEKLFF.

This clonotype was picked up a small number of times. The V and J genes are TRBV20-1 and TRBJ2-5; D is unresolved. Germline-derived CDR1 and CDR2 are DFQATT and SNEGSKA (reference sequence). This CDR3 is built from 13 residues. Trimming pared 1 base from V and 1 base from J, leaving 7 bases between. CDR3 protein: CSARVGPQETQYF. The CDR3 DNA follows: TGCAGTGCTAGAGTTGGACCCCAAGAGACCCAGTACTTC.

The chain recombines TRBV11-2 with TRBJ2-5; 7 nucleotides line up with TRBD1. The trim removed 3 bases at V and 2 bases at J, leaving 3 bases unmatched. The CDR3 covers 14 residues. CDR1 is SGHAT and CDR2 is FQNNGV in the germline V gene. The CDR3 is CASSFWGQQETQYF. The CDR3 DNA sequence: TGTGCCAGCAGCTTTTGGGGACAGCAAGAGACCCAGTACTTC.

The table lists this clonotype with many counts. The genes are TRBV5-1 and TRBJ1-5, with D perhaps matching TRBD1 (6 bases). V lost 4 bases and J 8 bases, leaving 16 bases between the germline ends. The CDR3 spans 14 residues. Germline-derived CDR1 and CDR2 are SGHRS and YFSETQ. CDR3 loop: CASSPTGKFEPQHF. CDR3 sequence (DNA): TGCGCCAGCAGCCCCACAGGGAAATTTGAGCCCCAGCATTTT.

This chain uses TRBV28 with TRBJ2-6, with D tentatively TRBD2 (6 bases). The length of the CDR3 is 17 residues. The ends were cut back, 5 bases at V and 0 bases at J, with 14 bases in the middle. Germline CDR1 is MDHEN and CDR2 is SYDVKM. The CDR3: CASSPRRGNSGANVLTF. In DNA, the CDR3 is TGTGCCAGCAGTCCACGCCGGGGGAACTCTGGGGCCAACGTCCTGACTTTC.

The CDR3 DNA is TGTGCCAGCAGCGCTCAGGGCGGACAGCCCCAGCATTTT. Encoded protein: CASSAQGGQPQHF. The chain employs TRBV12-3 or TRBV12-4 and TRBJ1-5; maybe TRBD1 (5 bases). With 6 bases removed from V and 7 bases from J, the gap between germline ends came to 13 bases. This CDR3 is built from 13 residues.